This T cell receptor beta chain is drawn from a study of T cells in Graves' hyperthyroidism and ophthalmopathy. RNA transcripts yielded amplified TCR beta CDR3 regions. RT-PCR in the first round (using the HTBI primer set) targeted the TCR CDR3. In TCRdb, the multiplex PCR reads were re-called with MiXCR into one record per CDR3 protein. The sample includes a few hundred thousand distinct CDR3 sequences, under 15% of them seen just once. Trimming removed 2 bases at V and 1 base at J, with 12 bases between. From germline, CDR1 is KGHSH and CDR2 LQKENI. CDR3 length: 15 amino acids. Graves' hyperthyroidism qualified as stable when ophthalmopathy did not progress within 18 months. Findings and caveats of the study: Ophthalmopathy was separated from stable hyperthyroidism by a 13 V-J model. Researchers found most expanded thyroid clonotypes above 0.001 in blood as well. Onset of ophthalmopathy came a median approximately 6.5 months after the model predicted it.

This clonotype occurred many times. The antigen is not known. This receptor was obtained from a woman younger than 45 with Graves' hyperthyroidism. The chain is built from TRBV18 and TRBJ2-7; D is perhaps TRBD2 (6 bases). Sequences were obtained from blood. The CDR3 loop reads CASSPSDGRSYEQYF. The DNA for the CDR3 is TGTGCCAGCTCACCATCGGACGGGAGATCCTACGAGCAGTACTTC.